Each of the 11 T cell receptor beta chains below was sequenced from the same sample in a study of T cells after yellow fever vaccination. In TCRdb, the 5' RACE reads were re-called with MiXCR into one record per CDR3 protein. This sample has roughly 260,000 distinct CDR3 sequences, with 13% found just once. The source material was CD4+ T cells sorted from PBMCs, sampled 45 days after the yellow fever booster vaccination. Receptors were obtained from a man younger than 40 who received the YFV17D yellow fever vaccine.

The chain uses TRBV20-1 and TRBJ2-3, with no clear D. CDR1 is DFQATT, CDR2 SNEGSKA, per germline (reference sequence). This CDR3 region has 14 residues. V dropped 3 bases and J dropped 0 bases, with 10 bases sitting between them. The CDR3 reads CSASLPGSTDTQYF. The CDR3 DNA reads TGCAGTGCTAGCTTACCGGGTAGCACAGATACGCAGTATTTT.

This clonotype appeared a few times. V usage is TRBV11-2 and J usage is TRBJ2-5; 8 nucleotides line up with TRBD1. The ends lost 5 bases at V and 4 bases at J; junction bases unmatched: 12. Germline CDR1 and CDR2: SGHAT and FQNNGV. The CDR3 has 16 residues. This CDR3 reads CASSTKTGAIGETQYF. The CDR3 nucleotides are TGTGCCAGCAGCACGAAGACAGGGGCGATAGGAGAGACCCAGTACTTC.

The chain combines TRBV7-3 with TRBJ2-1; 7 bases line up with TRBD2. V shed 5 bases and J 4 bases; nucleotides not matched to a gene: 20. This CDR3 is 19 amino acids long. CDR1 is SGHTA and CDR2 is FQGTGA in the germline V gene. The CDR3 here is CASSPKGSSLAKRYNEQFF. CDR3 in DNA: TGTGCCAGCAGCCCCAAAGGCTCCTCACTAGCGAAAAGGTACAATGAGCAGTTCTTC. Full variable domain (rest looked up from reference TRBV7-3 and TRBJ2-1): GAGVSQTPSNKVTEKGKYVELRCDPISGHTALYWYRQSLGQGPEFLIYFQGTGAADDSGLPNDRFFAVRPEGSVSTLKIQRTERGDSAVYLCASSPKGSSLAKRYNEQFFGPGTRLTVL.

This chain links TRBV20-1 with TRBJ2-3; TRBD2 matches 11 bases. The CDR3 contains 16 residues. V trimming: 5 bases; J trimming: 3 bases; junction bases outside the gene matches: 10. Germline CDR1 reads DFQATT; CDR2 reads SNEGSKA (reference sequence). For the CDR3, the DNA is TGCAGTGCTCAAGAGCGTACTAGCGGGAGAACAGATACGCAGTATTTT. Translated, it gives CSAQERTSGRTDTQYF.

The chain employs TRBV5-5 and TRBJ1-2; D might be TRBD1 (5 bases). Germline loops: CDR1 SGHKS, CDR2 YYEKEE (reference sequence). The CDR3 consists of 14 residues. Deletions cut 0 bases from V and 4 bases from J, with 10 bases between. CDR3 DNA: TGTGCCAGCAGCTTGGAAAGGGGCCCCTATGGCTACACCTTC. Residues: CASSLERGPYGYTF. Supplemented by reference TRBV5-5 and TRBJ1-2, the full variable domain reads DAGVTQSPTHLIKTRGQQVTLRCSPISGHKSVSWYQQVLGQGPQFIFQYYEKEERGRGNFPDRFSARQFPNYSSELNVNALLLGDSALYLCASSLERGPYGYTFGSGTRLTVV.

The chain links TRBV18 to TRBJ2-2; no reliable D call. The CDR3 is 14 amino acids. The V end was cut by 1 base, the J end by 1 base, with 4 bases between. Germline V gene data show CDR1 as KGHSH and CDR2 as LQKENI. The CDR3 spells CASSPRLNTGELFF. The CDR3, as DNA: TGTGCCAGCTCACCACGCCTGAACACCGGGGAGCTGTTTTTT.

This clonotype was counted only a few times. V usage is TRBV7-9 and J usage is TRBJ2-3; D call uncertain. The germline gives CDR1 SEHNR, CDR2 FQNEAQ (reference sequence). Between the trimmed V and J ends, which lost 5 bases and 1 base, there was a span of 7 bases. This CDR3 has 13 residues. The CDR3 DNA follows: TGTGCCAGCAGCCCTACCGGCACAGATACGCAGTATTTT. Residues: CASSPTGTDTQYF.

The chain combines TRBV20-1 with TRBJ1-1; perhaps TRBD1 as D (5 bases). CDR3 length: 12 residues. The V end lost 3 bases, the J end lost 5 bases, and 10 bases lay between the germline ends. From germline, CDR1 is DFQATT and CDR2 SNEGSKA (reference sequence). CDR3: CSARQAGTEAFF. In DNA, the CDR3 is TGCAGTGCTAGGCAGGCAGGGACTGAAGCTTTCTTT.

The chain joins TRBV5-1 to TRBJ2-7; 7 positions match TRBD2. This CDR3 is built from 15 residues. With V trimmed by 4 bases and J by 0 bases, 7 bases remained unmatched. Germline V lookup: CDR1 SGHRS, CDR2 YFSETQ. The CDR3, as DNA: TGCGCCAGCAGCGCCGGGGGGACGAACTCCTACGAGCAGTACTTC. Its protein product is CASSAGGTNSYEQYF.

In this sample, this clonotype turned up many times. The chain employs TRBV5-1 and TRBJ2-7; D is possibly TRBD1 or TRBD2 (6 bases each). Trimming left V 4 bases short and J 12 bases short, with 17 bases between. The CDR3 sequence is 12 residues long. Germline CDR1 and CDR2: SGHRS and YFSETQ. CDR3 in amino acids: CASSPEGDLGYF. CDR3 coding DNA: TGCGCCAGCAGCCCGGAGGGGGATCTGGGGTACTTC. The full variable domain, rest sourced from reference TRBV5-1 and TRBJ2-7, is KAGVTQTPRYLIKTRGQQVTLSCSPISGHRSVSWYQQTPGQGLQFLFEYFSETQRNKGNFPGRFSGRQFSNSRSEMNVSTLELGDSALYLCASSPEGDLGYFGPGTRLTVT.

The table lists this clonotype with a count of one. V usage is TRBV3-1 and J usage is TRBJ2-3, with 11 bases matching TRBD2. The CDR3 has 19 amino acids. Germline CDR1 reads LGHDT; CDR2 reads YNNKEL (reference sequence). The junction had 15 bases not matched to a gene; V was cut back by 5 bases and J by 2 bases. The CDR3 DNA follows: TGTGCCAGCAGCGTCTCTGGGGCTAGCGGGAGGACAGCCACAGATACGCAGTATTTT. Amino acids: CASSVSGASGRTATDTQYF.